This is a list of T cell receptor beta chains from one sample in a study of blood T cell repertoires in COVID-19. The data were produced by immunoSEQ multiplex PCR, yet TCRdb's version contains in-frame clones alone and is incomplete. The data show approximately 260,000 clones, roughly 85% seen once. The sequencing sample was made of peripheral blood. These TCRs come from an older woman with acute or convalescent COVID-19. Each CDR3 is given with its conserved first and last residue. Each record gives: D gene, J gene, clone size, V gene, CDR3 protein, CDR3 DNA. D genes are given only for firm matches. Clone size appears in some rows only: once, few, many, or a class for an expanded clone.

d_call: TRBD1; j_call: TRBJ1-1; clone_size: .; v_call: TRBV29-1; cdr3_aa: CSVKGTAMNTEAFF; cdr3_nt: TGCAGCGTTAAAGGGACAGCAATGAACACTGAAGCTTTCTTT
d_call: .; j_call: TRBJ1-2; clone_size: .; v_call: TRBV3-1/TRBV3-2; cdr3_aa: CASSPRPNHHGYTF; cdr3_nt: TGTGCCAGCAGCCCCAGGCCTAACCATCATGGCTACACCTTC
d_call: .; j_call: TRBJ1-3; clone_size: few; v_call: TRBV7-9; cdr3_aa: CASSSTVRTGNTIYF; cdr3_nt: TGTGCCAGCAGCTCCACCGTGAGGACTGGAAACACCATATATTTT
d_call: .; j_call: TRBJ1-1; clone_size: few; v_call: TRBV3-1/TRBV3-2; cdr3_aa: CASSRTDANTEAFF; cdr3_nt: TGTGCCAGCAGCCGGACAGACGCGAACACTGAAGCTTTCTTT
d_call: .; j_call: TRBJ1-1; clone_size: .; v_call: TRBV6-5; cdr3_aa: CASSYSQLNTEAFF; cdr3_nt: TGTGCCAGCAGTTACTCGCAGTTGAACACTGAAGCTTTCTTT
d_call: .; j_call: TRBJ2-5; clone_size: .; v_call: TRBV5-1; cdr3_aa: CASSLDGGKETQYF; cdr3_nt: TGCGCCAGCAGCTTGGACGGCGGAAAAGAGACCCAGTACTTC
d_call: .; j_call: TRBJ2-2; clone_size: .; v_call: TRBV6-5; cdr3_aa: CASSLMDSRGELFF; cdr3_nt: TGTGCCAGCAGTCTTATGGACAGCCGCGGGGAGCTGTTTTTT
d_call: .; j_call: TRBJ2-3; clone_size: .; v_call: TRBV30; cdr3_aa: CAWSAAGARTDTQYF; cdr3_nt: TGTGCCTGGAGTGCTGCGGGGGCTCGGACAGATACGCAGTATTTT
d_call: .; j_call: TRBJ2-7; clone_size: .; v_call: TRBV5-6; cdr3_aa: CASSSYSADEQYF; cdr3_nt: TGTGCCAGCAGCTCCTATTCTGCGGACGAGCAGTACTTC
d_call: .; j_call: TRBJ2-4; clone_size: .; v_call: TRBV12-2; cdr3_aa: CASRLAVTRSSKNIQYF; cdr3_nt: TGTGCAAGTCGCTTAGCGGTAACAAGGTCTAGCAAAAACATTCAGTACTTC
d_call: .; j_call: TRBJ2-7; clone_size: .; v_call: TRBV2; cdr3_aa: CASWGLGGARLYEQYF; cdr3_nt: TGTGCCAGCTGGGGTTTAGGGGGTGCGCGGTTGTACGAGCAGTACTTC